The clone carrying this T cell receptor (beta chain) was counted many times. Antigen specificity is unknown. Preparation of TCR beta libraries was done by quantitative 5'-RACE with molecular barcodes. Using its own MiXCR run on the 5' RACE reads, TCRdb lists one record per CDR3 protein. The sample contains more than 400,000 distinct CDR3 sequences, under 5.5% of which appear only once. These data come from a study of CD8 T cells in ankylosing spondylitis. Findings of the study overall: The study looked at matched synovial fluid samples from ankylosing spondylitis patients. Disease-linked clones were reported to be significantly enriched there. A TCR beta motif of about 8 highly homologous variants seemed to mark ankylosing spondylitis blood. Some of the motif variants had earlier been found in reactive arthritis patients' fluid and blood. The authors found the disease-linked clones to be CD8+ and relatively rare in peripheral blood.

Per the germline V gene, CDR1 is DFQATT and CDR2 is SNEGSKA (reference sequence). Trimming at V came to 5 bases and at J to 6 bases, leaving 8 bases not matched to a gene. The CDR3 length is 13 residues. Sample: blood, either unsorted or a sorted T cell fraction (not recorded which). This receptor was taken from a male donor with ankylosing spondylitis. The chain combines TRBV20-1 with TRBJ1-1, with 8 bases aligning to TRBD1. CDR3 DNA sequence: TGCAGTGCTCCACAGGGGGGTGAGGCTGAAGCTTTCTTT. This codes for CSAPQGGEAEAFF.